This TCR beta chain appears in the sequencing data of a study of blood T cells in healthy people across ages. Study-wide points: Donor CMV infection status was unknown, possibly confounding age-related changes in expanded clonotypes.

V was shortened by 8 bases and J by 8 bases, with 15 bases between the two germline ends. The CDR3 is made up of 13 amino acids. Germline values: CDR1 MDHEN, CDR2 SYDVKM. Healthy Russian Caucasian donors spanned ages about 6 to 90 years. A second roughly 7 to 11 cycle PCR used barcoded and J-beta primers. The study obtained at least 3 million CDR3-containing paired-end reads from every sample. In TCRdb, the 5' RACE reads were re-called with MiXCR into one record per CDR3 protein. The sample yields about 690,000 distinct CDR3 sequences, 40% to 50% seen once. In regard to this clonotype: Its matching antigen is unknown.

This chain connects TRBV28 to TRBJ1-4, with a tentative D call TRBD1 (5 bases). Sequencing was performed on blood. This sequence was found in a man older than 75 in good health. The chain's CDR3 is CASHRGGREKLFF. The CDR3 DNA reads TGTGCCAGCCATCGGGGGGGACGCGAAAAACTGTTTTTT.